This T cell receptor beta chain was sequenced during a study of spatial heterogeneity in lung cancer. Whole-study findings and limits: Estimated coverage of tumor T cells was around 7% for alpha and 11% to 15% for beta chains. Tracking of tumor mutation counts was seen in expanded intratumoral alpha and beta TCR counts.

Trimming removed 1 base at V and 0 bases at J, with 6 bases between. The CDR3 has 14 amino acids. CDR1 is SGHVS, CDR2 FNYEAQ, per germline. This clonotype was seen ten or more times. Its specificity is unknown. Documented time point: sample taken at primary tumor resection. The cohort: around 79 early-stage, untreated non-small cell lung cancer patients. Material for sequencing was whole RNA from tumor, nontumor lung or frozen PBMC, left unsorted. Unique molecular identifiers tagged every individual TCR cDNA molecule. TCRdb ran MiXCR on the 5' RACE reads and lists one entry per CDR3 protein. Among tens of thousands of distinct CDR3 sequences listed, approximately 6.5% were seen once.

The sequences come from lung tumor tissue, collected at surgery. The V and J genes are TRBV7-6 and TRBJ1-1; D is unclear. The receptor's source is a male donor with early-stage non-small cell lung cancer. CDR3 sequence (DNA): TGTGCCAGCAGCTTAGAGACTTTGAACACTGAAGCTTTCTTT. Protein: CASSLETLNTEAFF.